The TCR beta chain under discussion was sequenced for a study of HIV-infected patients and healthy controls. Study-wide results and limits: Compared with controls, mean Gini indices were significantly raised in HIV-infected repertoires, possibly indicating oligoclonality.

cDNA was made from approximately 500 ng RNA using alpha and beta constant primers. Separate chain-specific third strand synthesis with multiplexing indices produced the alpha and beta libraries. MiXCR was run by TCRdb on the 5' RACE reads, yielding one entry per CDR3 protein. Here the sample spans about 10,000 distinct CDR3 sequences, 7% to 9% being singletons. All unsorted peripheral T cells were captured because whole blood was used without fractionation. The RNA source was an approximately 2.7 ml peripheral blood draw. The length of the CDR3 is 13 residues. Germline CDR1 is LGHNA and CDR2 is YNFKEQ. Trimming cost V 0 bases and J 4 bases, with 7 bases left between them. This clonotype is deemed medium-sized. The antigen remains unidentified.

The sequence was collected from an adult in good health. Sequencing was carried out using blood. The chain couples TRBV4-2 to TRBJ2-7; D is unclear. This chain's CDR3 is CASSQEKEYEQYF. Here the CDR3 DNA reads TGTGCCAGCAGCCAAGAGAAGGAGTACGAGCAGTACTTC.